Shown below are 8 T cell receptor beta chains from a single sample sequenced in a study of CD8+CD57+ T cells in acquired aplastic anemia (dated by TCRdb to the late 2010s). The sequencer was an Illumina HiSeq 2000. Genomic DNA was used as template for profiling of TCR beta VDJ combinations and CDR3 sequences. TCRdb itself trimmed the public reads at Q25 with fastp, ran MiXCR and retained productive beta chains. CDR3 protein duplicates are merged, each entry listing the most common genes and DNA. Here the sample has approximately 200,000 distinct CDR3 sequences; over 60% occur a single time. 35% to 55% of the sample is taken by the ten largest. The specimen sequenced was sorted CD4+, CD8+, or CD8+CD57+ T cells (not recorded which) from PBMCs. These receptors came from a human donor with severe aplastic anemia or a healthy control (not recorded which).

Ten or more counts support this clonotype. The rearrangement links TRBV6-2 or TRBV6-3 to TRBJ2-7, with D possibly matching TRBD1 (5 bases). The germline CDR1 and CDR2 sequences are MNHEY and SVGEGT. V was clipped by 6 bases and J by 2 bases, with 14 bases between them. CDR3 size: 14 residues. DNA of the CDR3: TGTGCCAGCAGCCCGACAGATAACCCCTACGAGCAGTACTTC. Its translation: CASSPTDNPYEQYF.

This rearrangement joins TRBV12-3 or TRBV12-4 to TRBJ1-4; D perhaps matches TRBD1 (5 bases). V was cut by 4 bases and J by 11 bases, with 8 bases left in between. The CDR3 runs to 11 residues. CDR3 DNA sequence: TGTGCCAGCAGTTCCGGGGGGAAACTGTTTTTT. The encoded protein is CASSSGGKLFF.

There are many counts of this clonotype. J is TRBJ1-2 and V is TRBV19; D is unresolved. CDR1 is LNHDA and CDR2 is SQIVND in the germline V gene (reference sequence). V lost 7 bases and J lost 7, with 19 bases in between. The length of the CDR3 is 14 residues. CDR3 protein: CASTDGLGLSGYTF. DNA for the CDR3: TGTGCCAGTACAGATGGTCTTGGGCTAAGTGGCTACACCTTC.

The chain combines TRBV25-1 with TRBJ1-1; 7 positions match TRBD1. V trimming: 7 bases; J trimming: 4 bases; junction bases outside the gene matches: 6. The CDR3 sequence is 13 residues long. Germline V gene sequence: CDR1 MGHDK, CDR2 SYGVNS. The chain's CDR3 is CASTRPGGTEAFF. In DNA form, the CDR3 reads TGTGCCAGCACTAGACCAGGGGGCACTGAAGCTTTCTTT.

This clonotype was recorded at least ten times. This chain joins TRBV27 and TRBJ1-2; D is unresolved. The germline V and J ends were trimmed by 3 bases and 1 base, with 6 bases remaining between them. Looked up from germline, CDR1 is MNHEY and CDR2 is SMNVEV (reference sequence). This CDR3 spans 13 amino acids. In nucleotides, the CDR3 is TGTGCCAGCAGTTTCTCTGTTAACTATGGCTACACCTTC. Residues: CASSFSVNYGYTF.

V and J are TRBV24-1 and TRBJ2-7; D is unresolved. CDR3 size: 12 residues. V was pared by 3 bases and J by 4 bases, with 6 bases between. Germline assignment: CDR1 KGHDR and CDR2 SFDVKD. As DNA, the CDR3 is TGTGCCACCAGTGATGGAGAGTACGAGCAGTACTTC. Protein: CATSDGEYEQYF.

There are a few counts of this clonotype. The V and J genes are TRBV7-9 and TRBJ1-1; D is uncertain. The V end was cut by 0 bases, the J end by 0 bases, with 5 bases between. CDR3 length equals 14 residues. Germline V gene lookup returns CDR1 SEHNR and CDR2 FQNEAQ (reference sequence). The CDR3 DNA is TGTGCCAGCAGCTTAGCAGGGTTGAACACTGAAGCTTTCTTT. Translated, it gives CASSLAGLNTEAFF.

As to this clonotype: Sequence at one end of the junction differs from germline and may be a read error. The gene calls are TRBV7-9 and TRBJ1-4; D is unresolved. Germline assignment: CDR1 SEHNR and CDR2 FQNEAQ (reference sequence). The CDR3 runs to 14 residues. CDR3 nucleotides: TGCGCCAGCAGCCACAGCGCAACTAATGAAAAACTGTTTTTT. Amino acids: CASSHSATNEKLFF.